This entry concerns a single T cell receptor beta chain. Its antigen is unknown. Donors underwent one heparinised blood draw, about 120 mL on average. The CDR3 is 17 amino acids. With V trimmed by 9 bases and J by 0 bases, 14 bases remained unmatched. The germline CDR1 and CDR2 sequences are ENHRY and SYGVKD. These data come from a study of beta chain features in type 1 diabetes. Across the study: What patients shared with healthy donors was a similar profile of age, gender and cell yields. Study observations and caveats: A potential influence of HLA type upon TCRB rearrangement remained unresolved herein. Type 1 diabetes patients showed a moderate but significant shortening of TCRB CDR3s in all four CD4+ subsets.

The investigators reverse transcribed all of the isolated RNA, so they sequenced expressed TCRB transcripts. Sequencing used immunoSEQ multiplex PCR; TCRdb keeps in-frame clones, though not all of them. The table shows hundreds of thousands of clones, with roughly 13% occurring only once. The sample comprised naive CD4+ T cells from blood. This receptor was identified in a man younger than 30 with type 1 diabetes. V usage is TRBV10-3 and J usage is TRBJ2-3, with 8 nucleotides matching TRBD2. CDR3 sequence: CAIRGLAPSTSTDTQYF. CDR3 DNA: TGTGCCATAAGAGGACTAGCTCCTTCGACTAGCACAGATACGCAGTATTTT.